This T cell receptor beta chain comes out of a study of response to subunit inactivated influenza vaccine. Trimming took 7 bases from V and 1 from J, leaving 13 bases between them. The CDR3 is 14 residues long. Overall study results and limits: Authors suggested each seasonal influenza vaccination recruits few new T cells.

TCRdb ran MiXCR on the RT-PCR reads and lists one entry per CDR3 protein. The profile covers roughly 650,000 distinct CDR3 sequences, with 12% to 15% appearing a single time and less than 9% taken by the ten largest. This clonotype was counted at least ten times. The antigen is unknown. The V gene is TRBV12-3 or TRBV12-4, the J gene TRBJ1-1, with D possibly TRBD1 on 6 matching bases. The TCR originated in a man aged 45-65 years who received an inactivated influenza vaccine. Sequencing used PBMCs from blood, obtained roughly 2 weeks before vaccination. The CDR3 spells CASTRDTKNTEAFF. The CDR3 DNA reads as TGTGCCAGCACCCGGGACACAAAGAACACTGAAGCTTTCTTT.